The clone carrying this TCR beta chain was detected many times. Its specificity is unknown. This specimen comes from a study of T-cell reconstitution after alpha-beta-depleted transplantation in children. Study outcomes and limitations: Reported findings indicate that, about two months after transplant, alpha-beta T cells came from several hundred expanded clones, which were derived from non-depleted graft cells. In some patients, recipient T cells and intrathymic progenitors surviving conditioning explained high day-60 diversity. A year post-transplant, T-cell counts and diversity derived mostly from newly produced T cells.

Unique molecular identifiers were built into the TCRbeta library. In TCRdb, the PCR reads were re-called with MiXCR into one record per CDR3 protein. This sample has 600,000 to 700,000 distinct CDR3 sequences, with around 14% found just once. The CDR3 loop spans 13 amino acids. Germline V lookup: CDR1 MNHEY, CDR2 SVGAGI. The trim removed 2 bases at V and 9 bases at J, leaving 4 bases unmatched. The J gene is TRBJ1-1, the V gene TRBV6-5, with 9 bases aligning to TRBD1. This TCR came from a girl aged 2 to 9 with congenital amegakaryocytic thrombocytopenia, due to receive a stem cell transplant. The sample consisted of PBMCs, taken before TCRalphabeta/CD19-depleted stem cell transplant. The CDR3 sequence is CASSYPGTGKAFF. In DNA form, the CDR3 reads TGTGCCAGCAGTTACCCAGGGACAGGGAAAGCTTTCTTT.